The TCR beta chain under discussion was sequenced for a study of CD8 T cells in ankylosing spondylitis. Study-wide results and limits: Clones linked to disease, bearing a CD8+ phenotype, were relatively rare in peripheral blood. Earlier reports found some motif variants in synovial fluid and blood in reactive arthritis.

Per the germline V gene, CDR1 is SNHLY and CDR2 is FYNNEI. V shed 7 bases and J 4 bases; nucleotides not matched to a gene: 16. The length of the CDR3 is 16 residues. This clonotype has a handful of counts. Antigen specificity is unknown. Molecular-barcoded quantitative 5'-RACE produced these TCR beta libraries. Using its own MiXCR run on the 5' RACE reads, TCRdb lists one record per CDR3 protein. The table lists about 170,000 distinct CDR3 sequences, approximately 16% of them singletons, with around 7.6% in the top ten. Sequenced: blood, either unsorted or a sorted T cell fraction (not recorded which). The J gene is TRBJ2-7, the V gene TRBV2, with 7 bases matching TRBD1. The sequence derives from a male donor with ankylosing spondylitis or in good health (not recorded which). For the CDR3, the DNA is TGTGCCAGCAAGCGGTGGGACAGAGGCCCTGTTTACGAGCAGTACTTC. It encodes CASKRWDRGPVYEQYF.